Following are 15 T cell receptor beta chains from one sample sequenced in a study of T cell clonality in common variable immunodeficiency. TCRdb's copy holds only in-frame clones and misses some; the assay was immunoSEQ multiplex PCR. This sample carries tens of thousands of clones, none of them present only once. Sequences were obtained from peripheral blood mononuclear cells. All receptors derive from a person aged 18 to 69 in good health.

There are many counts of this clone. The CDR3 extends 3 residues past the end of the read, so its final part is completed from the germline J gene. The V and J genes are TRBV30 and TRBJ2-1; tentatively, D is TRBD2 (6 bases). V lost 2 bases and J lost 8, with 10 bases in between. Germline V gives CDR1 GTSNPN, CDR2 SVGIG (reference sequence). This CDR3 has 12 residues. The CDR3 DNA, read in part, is TGTGCCTGGAGTTCCGGGACTCATGAG. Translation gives CAWSSGTHE. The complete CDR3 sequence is CAWSSGTHEQFF.

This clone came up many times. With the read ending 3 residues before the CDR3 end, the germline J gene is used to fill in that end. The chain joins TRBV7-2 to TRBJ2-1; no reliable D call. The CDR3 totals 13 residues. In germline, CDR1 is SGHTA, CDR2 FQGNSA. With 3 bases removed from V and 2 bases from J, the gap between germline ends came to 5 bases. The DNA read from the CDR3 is TGTGCCAGCAGCTTCCTCCCCTACAATGAG. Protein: CASSFLPYNE. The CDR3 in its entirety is CASSFLPYNEQFF.

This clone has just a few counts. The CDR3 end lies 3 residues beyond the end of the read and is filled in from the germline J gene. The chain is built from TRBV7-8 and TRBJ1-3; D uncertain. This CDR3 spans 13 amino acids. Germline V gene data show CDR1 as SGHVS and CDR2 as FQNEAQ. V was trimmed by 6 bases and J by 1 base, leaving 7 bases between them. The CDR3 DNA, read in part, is TGTGCCAGCAGACGGGTTTCTGGAAACACC. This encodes CASRRVSGNT. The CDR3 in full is CASRRVSGNTIYF. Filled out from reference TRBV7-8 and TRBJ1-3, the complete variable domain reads GAGVSQSPRYKVAKRGQDVALRCDPISGHVSLFWYQQALGQGPEFLTYFQNEAQLDKSGLPSDRFFAERPEGSVSTLKIQRTQQEDSAVYLCASRRVSGNTIYFGEGSWLTVV.

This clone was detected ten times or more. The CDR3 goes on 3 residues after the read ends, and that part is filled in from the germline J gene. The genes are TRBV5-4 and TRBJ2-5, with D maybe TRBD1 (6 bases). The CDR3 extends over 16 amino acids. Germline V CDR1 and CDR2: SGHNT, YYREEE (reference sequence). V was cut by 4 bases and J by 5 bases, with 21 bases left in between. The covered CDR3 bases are TGTGCCAGCAGCACATCCCCCAGGGGCTACAGGGAGACC. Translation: CASSTSPRGYRET. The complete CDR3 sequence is CASSTSPRGYRETQYF.

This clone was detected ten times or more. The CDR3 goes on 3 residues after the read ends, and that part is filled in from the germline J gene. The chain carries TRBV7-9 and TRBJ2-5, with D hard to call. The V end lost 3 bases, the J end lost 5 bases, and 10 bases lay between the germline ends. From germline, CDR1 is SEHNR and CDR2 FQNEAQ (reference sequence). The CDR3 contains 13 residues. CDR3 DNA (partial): TGTGCCAGCAGCTTTAACCCCCAGGAGACC. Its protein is CASSFNPQET. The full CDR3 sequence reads CASSFNPQETQYF.

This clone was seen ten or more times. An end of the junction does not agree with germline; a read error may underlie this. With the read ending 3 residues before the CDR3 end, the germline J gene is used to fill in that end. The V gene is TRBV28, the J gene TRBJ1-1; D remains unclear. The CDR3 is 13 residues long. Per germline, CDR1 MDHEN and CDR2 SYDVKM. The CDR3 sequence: CASTLPQLDTAFF. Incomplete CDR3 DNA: TGTGCCAGCACTTTACCCCAACTCGACACG.

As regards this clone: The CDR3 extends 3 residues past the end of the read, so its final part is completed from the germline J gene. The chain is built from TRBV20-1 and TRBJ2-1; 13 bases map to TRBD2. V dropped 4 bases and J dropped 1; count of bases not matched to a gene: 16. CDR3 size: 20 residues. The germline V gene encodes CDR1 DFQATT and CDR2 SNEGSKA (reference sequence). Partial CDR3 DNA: TGCAGTGCTATAAAGGCCTCGACTAGCGGGAGGTCCCGTTCCTACAATGAG. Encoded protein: CSAIKASTSGRSRSYNE. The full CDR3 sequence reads CSAIKASTSGRSRSYNEQFF.

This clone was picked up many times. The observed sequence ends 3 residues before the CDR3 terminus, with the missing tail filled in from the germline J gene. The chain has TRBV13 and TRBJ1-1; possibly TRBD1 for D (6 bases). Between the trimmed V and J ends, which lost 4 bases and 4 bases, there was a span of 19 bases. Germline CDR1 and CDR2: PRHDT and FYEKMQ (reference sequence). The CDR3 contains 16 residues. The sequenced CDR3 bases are TGTGCCAGCAGCTCGACAGGTCAAATCATCCCCACTGAA. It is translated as CASSSTGQIIPTE. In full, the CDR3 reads CASSSTGQIIPTEAFF. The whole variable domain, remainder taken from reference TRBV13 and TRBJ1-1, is AAGVIQSPRHLIKEKRETATLKCYPIPRHDTVYWYQQGPGQDPQFLISFYEKMQSDKGSIPDRFSAQQFSDYHSELNMSSLELGDSALYFCASSSTGQIIPTEAFFGQGTRLTVV.

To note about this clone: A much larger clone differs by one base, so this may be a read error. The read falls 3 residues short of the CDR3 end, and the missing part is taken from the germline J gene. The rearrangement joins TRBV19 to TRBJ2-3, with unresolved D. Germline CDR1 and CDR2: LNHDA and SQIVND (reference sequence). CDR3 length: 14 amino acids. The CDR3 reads CASNQALNNQPQYF. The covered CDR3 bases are TGTGCCAGTAATCAAGCGTTAAACAATCAGCCG.

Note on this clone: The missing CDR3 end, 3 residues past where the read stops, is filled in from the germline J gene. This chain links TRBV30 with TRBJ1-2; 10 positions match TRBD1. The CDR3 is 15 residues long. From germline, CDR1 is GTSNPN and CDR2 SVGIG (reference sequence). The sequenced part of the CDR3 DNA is TGTGCCTGGAGCGACATCAGGACAGGGGGGGACATC. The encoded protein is CAWSDIRTGGDI. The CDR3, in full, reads CAWSDIRTGGDIYTF.

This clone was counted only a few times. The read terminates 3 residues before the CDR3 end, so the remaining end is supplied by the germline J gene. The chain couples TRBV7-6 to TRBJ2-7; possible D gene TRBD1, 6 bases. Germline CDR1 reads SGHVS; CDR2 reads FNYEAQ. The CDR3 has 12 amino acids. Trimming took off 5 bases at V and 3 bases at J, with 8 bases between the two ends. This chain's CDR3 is CASSETGYEQYF. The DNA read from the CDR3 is TGTGCCAGCAGCGAGACAGGCTACGAG.

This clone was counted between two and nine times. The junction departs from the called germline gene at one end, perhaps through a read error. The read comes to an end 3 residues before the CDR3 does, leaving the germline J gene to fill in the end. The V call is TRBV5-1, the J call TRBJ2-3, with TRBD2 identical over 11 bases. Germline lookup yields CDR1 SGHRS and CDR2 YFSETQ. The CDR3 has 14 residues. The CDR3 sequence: CASSLAGGTDTQYF. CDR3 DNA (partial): TGCGCCAGCAGCCTAGCGGGAGGAACAGACACG.

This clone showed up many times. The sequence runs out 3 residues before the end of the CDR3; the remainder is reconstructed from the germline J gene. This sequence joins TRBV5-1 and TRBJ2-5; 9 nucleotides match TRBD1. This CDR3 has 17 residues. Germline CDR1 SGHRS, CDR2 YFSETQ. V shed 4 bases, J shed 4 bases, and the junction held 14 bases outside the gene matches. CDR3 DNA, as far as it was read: TGCGCCAGCAGCGTTGCCGGGACAGGGTTTAGTGGAGAGACC. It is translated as CASSVAGTGFSGET. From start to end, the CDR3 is CASSVAGTGFSGETQYF. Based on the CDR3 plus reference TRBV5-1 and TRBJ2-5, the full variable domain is KAGVTQTPRYLIKTRGQQVTLSCSPISGHRSVSWYQQTPGQGLQFLFEYFSETQRNKGNFPGRFSGRQFSNSRSEMNVSTLELGDSALYLCASSVAGTGFSGETQYFGPGTRLLVL.

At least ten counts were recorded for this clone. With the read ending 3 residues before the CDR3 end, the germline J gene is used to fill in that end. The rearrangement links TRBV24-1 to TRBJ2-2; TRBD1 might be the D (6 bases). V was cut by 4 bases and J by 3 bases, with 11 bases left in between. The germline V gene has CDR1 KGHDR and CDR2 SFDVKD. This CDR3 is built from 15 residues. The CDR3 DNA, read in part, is TGTGCCACCAGTGAGCCCAACAGGGACACCGGGGAG. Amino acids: CATSEPNRDTGE. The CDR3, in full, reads CATSEPNRDTGELFF.

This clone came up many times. CDR3 bases read: TGTGCCAGCTCACCACCCGGGACTAGCGGTACACACGAG. Amino acid sequence: CASSPPGTSGTHE. The whole CDR3 sequence reads CASSPPGTSGTHEQYF. This rearrangement joins TRBV18 to TRBJ2-7; 11 bases align to TRBD2. The DNA ends 3 residues before the CDR3 does, and the rest of the CDR3 is filled in from the germline J gene. The V segment lost 0 bases and the J segment 5 bases; nucleotides outside the gene matches: 6. The CDR3 contains 16 residues. CDR1 is KGHSH and CDR2 is LQKENI in the germline V gene.